These T cell receptor beta chains were read from a single sample in a study of T cell changes during pregnancy in multiple sclerosis. Assay used: immunoSEQ multiplex PCR; TCRdb lists only in-frame clones, some missing. This sample carries over 65,000 clones, approximately 89% of them seen once, and the ten largest clones take around 2%. Material: peripheral blood, obtained in the first trimester of pregnancy. These receptors were obtained from a female donor in good health, enrolled as a control in a pregnancy study. Both conserved end residues are part of each CDR3. A D gene is named only where the DNA matches it firmly. For some rows the clone size is stated as once, few or many, or as a class when expanded; others skip it.

d_gene | abundance | j_gene | v_gene | CDR3aa | CDR3nt
TRBD2 | - | TRBJ2-1 | TRBV5-4 | CASSRIAGTNEQFF | TGTGCCAGCAGCCGAATAGCGGGGACCAATGAGCAGTTCTTC
- | - | TRBJ1-6 | TRBV6-4 | CASGTGTYNSPLHF | TGTGCCAGCGGTACCGGGACCTATAATTCACCCCTCCACTTT
TRBD1 | once | TRBJ2-7 | TRBV30 | CAWGQGSYEQYF | TGTGCCTGGGGACAGGGCTCCTACGAGCAGTACTTC
TRBD2 | - | TRBJ2-3 | TRBV30 | CAWFPGLAGGDTQYF | TGTGCCTGGTTCCCGGGACTAGCGGGGGGAGATACGCAGTATTTT
- | - | TRBJ1-5 | TRBV7-8 | CASSLARPPGQPQHF | TGTGCCAGCAGCTTAGCTCGCCCTCCAGGGCAGCCCCAGCATTTT
- | - | TRBJ2-1 | TRBV5-6 | CASSGRDMSSYNEQFF | TGTGCCAGCAGCGGCCGCGACATGAGCTCCTACAATGAGCAGTTCTTC
TRBD1 | - | TRBJ1-3 | TRBV18 | CASSLGQANSGNTIYF | TGTGCCAGCTCCCTCGGACAGGCAAACTCTGGAAACACCATATATTTT
- | - | TRBJ2-6 | TRBV2 | CASTQQGANVLTF | TGTGCCAGCACCCAACAGGGGGCCAACGTCCTGACTTTC
- | - | TRBJ2-7 | TRBV27 | CASSLSAAQYEQYF | TGTGCCAGCAGTTTAAGTGCCGCCCAGTACGAGCAGTACTTC
- | - | TRBJ1-5 | TRBV19 | CASSMETGSNQPQHF | TGTGCCAGTAGTATGGAAACAGGGAGCAATCAGCCCCAGCATTTT
TRBD2 | - | TRBJ2-2 | TRBV25-1 | CASKPVKGLATDTGELFF | TGTGCCAGCAAACCTGTCAAGGGACTAGCTACCGACACCGGGGAGCTGTTTTTT
- | - | TRBJ2-5 | TRBV5-1 | CASSLDGNQETQYF | TGCGCCAGCAGCTTGGACGGGAACCAAGAGACCCAGTACTTC
- | - | TRBJ1-3 | TRBV28 | CASSLEGGPSGNTIYF | TGTGCCAGCAGTCTTGAGGGAGGGCCCTCTGGAAACACCATATATTTT
- | - | TRBJ2-5 | TRBV11-2 | CASSLVRGETQYF | TGTGCCAGCAGCTTAGTTCGGGGGGAGACCCAGTACTTC
TRBD1 | - | TRBJ2-7 | TRBV6-6 | CASSAAETGGSEQYF | TGTGCCAGCAGTGCAGCAGAGACAGGGGGCAGCGAGCAGTACTTC
- | - | TRBJ1-6 | TRBV2 | CASKEGGNNSPLHF | TGTGCCAGCAAGGAAGGAGGGAACAATTCACCCCTCCACTTT
- | - | TRBJ2-5 | TRBV27 | CASSSLTGDWKRETQYF | TGTGCCAGCAGTTCCCTCACAGGGGACTGGAAGCGTGAGACCCAGTACTTC